This entry lists 28 T cell receptor beta chains sequenced from one sample in a study of shared clonotypes between healthy human individuals. Repertoires were generated with immunoSEQ multiplex PCR, while TCRdb's copy carries only in-frame clones and drops some. There are roughly 2 million clones in the sample; roughly 94% occur only once, and 0.13% lies in the top ten. Specimen: naive CD4+ T cells sorted from blood. Described subset: CD45RA+ positively selected. The receptors stem from a man aged 18-30 years in good health.

V gene TRBV10-3 combines with J gene TRBJ2-7; no definite D call. The CDR3 is 13 residues long. The germline V and J ends were trimmed by 6 bases and 6 bases, with 15 bases remaining between them. The V gene's germline CDR1 is ENHRY and CDR2 SYGVKD. The DNA for the CDR3 is TGTGCCATCAGGAACGGTCTAGTAGGCGAGCAGTACTTC. Its translation is CAIRNGLVGEQYF.

This chain joins TRBV6-4 and TRBJ1-5, with D hard to call. V was trimmed by 0 bases and J by 0 bases, leaving 12 bases between them. Germline V gives CDR1 MRHNA, CDR2 SNTAGT. This CDR3 has 17 residues. CDR3 residues: CASSDSTGVHSNQPQHF. Here the CDR3 DNA reads TGTGCCAGCAGTGACTCGACCGGGGTACATAGCAATCAGCCCCAGCATTTT.

The chain uses TRBV6-1 and TRBJ1-5; 7 bases match TRBD1. The CDR3 consists of 14 residues. J gave up 9 bases and V 1 base, and 6 bases lay outside the gene matches. Germline V lookup: CDR1 MNHNS, CDR2 SASEGT. CDR3 in DNA: TGTGCCAGCAGTGAAGTGACAGGGAGCAGGCCCCAGCATTTT. This translates into CASSEVTGSRPQHF.

V gene TRBV28 combines with J gene TRBJ2-7, with D tentatively TRBD1 (6 bases). The CDR3 totals 14 residues. CDR1 is MDHEN, CDR2 SYDVKM, per germline. Trimming took off 5 bases at V and 0 bases at J, with 11 bases between the two ends. CDR3 amino acids: CASSGGGRSYEQYF. The CDR3 DNA reads as TGTGCCAGCAGTGGGGGCGGCCGCTCCTACGAGCAGTACTTC. Full variable domain (rest looked up from reference TRBV28 and TRBJ2-7): DVKVTQSSRYLVKRTGEKVFLECVQDMDHENMFWYRQDPGLGLRLIYFSYDVKMKEKGDIPEGYSVSREKKERFSLILESASTNQTSMYLCASSGGGRSYEQYFGPGTRLTVT.

The chain links TRBV28 to TRBJ2-5; D gene uncertain. The CDR3 has 12 residues. Germline V lookup: CDR1 MDHEN, CDR2 SYDVKM. Trimming cost V 7 bases and J 7 bases, with 13 bases left between them. DNA of the CDR3: TGTGCCAGCACCCAAACCGGCGGGACCCAGTACTTC. It encodes CASTQTGGTQYF.

The chain is built from TRBV7-2 and TRBJ1-2; D is unclear. Germline V gene data show CDR1 as SGHTA and CDR2 as FQGNSA. The CDR3 covers 16 residues. Trimming removed 5 bases at V and 0 bases at J, with 16 bases between. The CDR3 bases are TGTGCCAGCAGCCCGAATCTTTTCGGACCTAACTATGGCTACACCTTC. It yields the protein CASSPNLFGPNYGYTF.

A remark on this clone: Other DNA sequences in the same sample also yield this CDR3. The CDR3 sequence: CASSLGQGSNQPQHF. CDR3 bases: TGCGCCAGCAGCTTGGGACAGGGCAGCAATCAGCCCCAGCATTTT. V gene TRBV5-1 combines with J gene TRBJ1-5, with 7 bases lining up with TRBD1. J was trimmed by 1 base and V by 0 bases; bases with no gene match: 1. CDR3 length equals 15 residues. Germline CDR1 SGHRS, CDR2 YFSETQ.

The chain links TRBV6-1 to TRBJ2-1; 12 bases are shared with TRBD2. The CDR3 sequence is 15 residues long. CDR1 is MNHNS, CDR2 SASEGT, per germline. Trimming removed 6 bases from V and 6 bases from J; junction bases left unmatched: 6. CDR3 sequence: CASSQPGLAGNEQFF. The CDR3 region has the DNA TGTGCCAGCAGCCAGCCGGGACTAGCGGGCAATGAGCAGTTCTTC.

The gene calls are TRBV20-1 and TRBJ2-3, with D unresolved. Looked up from germline, CDR1 is DFQATT and CDR2 is SNEGSKA (reference sequence). The CDR3 has 10 residues. Trimming stripped 5 bases from V and 5 bases from J, with 5 bases between. This chain's CDR3 is CSAWKDTQYF. For the CDR3, the DNA is TGCAGTGCTTGGAAAGATACGCAGTATTTT.

This clone appeared once. The chain couples TRBV6-5 to TRBJ1-4, with TRBD1 matching 7 bases. The CDR3 runs to 15 residues. Trimming cost V 1 base and J 3 bases; bases outside gene matches: 2. The germline V gene encodes CDR1 MNHEY and CDR2 SVGAGI. The DNA for the CDR3 is TGTGCCAGCAGTTACTGGACAGGAGCTAATGAAAAACTGTTTTTT. Translated: CASSYWTGANEKLFF.

This clone was seen a single time. CDR3: CASSPQGLGEQYF. The CDR3 region has the DNA TGTGCCAGCAGCCCACAGGGCTTAGGGGAGCAGTACTTC. V usage is TRBV7-9 and J usage is TRBJ2-7, with D possibly TRBD1 on 6 matching bases. The CDR3 runs 13 residues. The germline gives CDR1 SEHNR, CDR2 FQNEAQ (reference sequence). V gave up 5 bases and J gave up 7 bases, with 15 bases separating them.

The chain carries TRBV18 and TRBJ2-5; D perhaps matches TRBD1 (6 bases). CDR3 length: 14 amino acids. The germline V gene has CDR1 KGHSH and CDR2 LQKENI. Trimming stripped 3 bases from V and 2 bases from J, with 10 bases between. The CDR3 region has the DNA TGTGCCAGCTCACCGACACAGGGTCAAGAGACCCAGTACTTC. Amino acid sequence: CASSPTQGQETQYF. Looking up the rest from reference TRBV18 and TRBJ2-5 gives the full variable domain: NAGVMQNPRHLVRRRGQEARLRCSPMKGHSHVYWYRQLPEEGLKFMVYLQKENIIDESGMPKERFSAEFPKEGPSILRIQQVVRGDSAAYFCASSPTQGQETQYFGPGTRLLVL.

The chain couples TRBV19 to TRBJ1-5, with D maybe TRBD1 (5 bases). Germline values: CDR1 LNHDA, CDR2 SQIVND (reference sequence). This CDR3 region has 17 residues. V was shortened by 3 bases and J by 4 bases, with 19 bases between the two germline ends. The CDR3 spells CASSISGLLVLNQPQHF. The CDR3 DNA is TGTGCCAGTAGTATCTCGGGACTATTAGTCCTTAATCAGCCCCAGCATTTT.

This rearrangement joins TRBV27 to TRBJ2-5; D gene unclear. V lost 6 bases and J lost 2, with 10 bases in between. Germline-derived CDR1 and CDR2 are MNHEY and SMNVEV (reference sequence). The CDR3 spans 13 residues. The CDR3 DNA follows: TGTGCCAGCAGAGGATACATACAAGAGACCCAGTACTTC. It specifies CASRGYIQETQYF.

This chain uses TRBV6-5 with TRBJ2-5, with 10 bases aligning to TRBD2. Germline V gene sequence: CDR1 MNHEY, CDR2 SVGAGI. The trim removed 7 bases at V and 6 bases at J, leaving 8 bases unmatched. The CDR3 extends over 14 amino acids. CDR3 DNA: TGTGCCAGCACCCAGGGGGGACTAGCGAAGACCCAGTACTTC. It codes for CASTQGGLAKTQYF.

This sequence joins TRBV9 and TRBJ1-1; the D is unclear. The V gene lost 0 bases and the J gene lost 4 bases, with 10 bases spanning the gap. CDR1 is SGDLS and CDR2 is YYNGEE in the germline V gene. The CDR3 is 14 amino acids. The CDR3 loop reads CASSVDSKPTEAFF. The CDR3, as DNA: TGTGCCAGCAGCGTAGACTCCAAACCCACTGAAGCTTTCTTT.

With respect to this clone: This same CDR3 is encoded by further DNA sequences in the sample. The rearrangement joins TRBV5-1 to TRBJ2-7; 8 bases align to TRBD2. J lost 2 bases, V lost 0 bases, and 4 bases had no gene match. Per germline, CDR1 SGHRS and CDR2 YFSETQ. This CDR3 region has 15 residues. The CDR3 DNA sequence: TGCGCCAGCAGCTTGGAGTCTAGCGGGCCCTACGAGCAGTACTTC. Its protein is CASSLESSGPYEQYF.

The chain carries TRBV13 and TRBJ2-7; tentatively, D is TRBD1 (5 bases). Trimming cost V 8 bases and J 0 bases, with 14 bases left between them. The germline V gene has CDR1 PRHDT and CDR2 FYEKMQ (reference sequence). The CDR3 covers 14 residues. CDR3 DNA sequence: TGTGCCAGCCACAGAAGGGGAAGCTCCTACGAGCAGTACTTC. Protein: CASHRRGSSYEQYF.

A word on this clone: Other nucleotide sequences in the sample specify the same CDR3. DNA of the CDR3: TGTGCCTGGAGTGCCTCAGGGGGGCGTGAAAAACTGTTTTTT. The encoded protein is CAWSASGGREKLFF. The rearrangement uses TRBV30 and TRBJ1-4, with 7 bases that match TRBD1. Germline CDR1 is GTSNPN and CDR2 is SVGIG (reference sequence). The CDR3 runs 14 residues. V shed 1 base, J shed 7 bases, and the junction held 6 bases outside the gene matches.

V and J are TRBV4-1 and TRBJ2-5; D is possibly TRBD2 (5 bases). The germline CDR1 and CDR2 sequences are MGHRA and YSYEKL. Trimming cost V 4 bases and J 4 bases, with 10 bases left between them. CDR3 size: 13 residues. The CDR3 region is CASSLNAGETQYF. DNA of the CDR3: TGCGCCAGCAGCCTAAACGCGGGAGAGACCCAGTACTTC.

The chain combines TRBV30 with TRBJ1-2; 10 bases are shared with TRBD1. Losses at the gene ends were 0 bases for V and 5 bases for J; bases not matched to a gene: 3. CDR1 GTSNPN and CDR2 SVGIG come from the germline V gene (reference sequence). This CDR3 contains 14 residues. The DNA of the CDR3 is TGTGCCTGGAGTGTCCGGGACAGGGGTTATGGCTACACCTTC. Translated: CAWSVRDRGYGYTF.

This chain links TRBV4-1 with TRBJ2-7; 7 bases fit TRBD2. V was clipped by 3 bases and J by 2 bases; unmatched bases: 7. The CDR3 runs to 15 residues. CDR1 is MGHRA, CDR2 YSYEKL, per germline. CDR3 loop: CASSHGLVKAYEQYF. The DNA of the CDR3 is TGCGCCAGCAGCCATGGACTAGTTAAAGCCTACGAGCAGTACTTC.

This chain joins TRBV6-5 and TRBJ2-7; D remains ambiguous. The CDR3 contains 14 residues. Trimming cost V 7 bases and J 7 bases, with 20 bases left between them. Looked up from germline, CDR1 is MNHEY and CDR2 is SVGAGI. The CDR3 DNA sequence: TGTGCCAGCAACCCCCCGGGCTCTATCCATGAGCAGTACTTC. Protein product: CASNPPGSIHEQYF.

This rearrangement joins TRBV5-1 to TRBJ1-6, with 8 bases lining up with TRBD1. This CDR3 is 14 amino acids long. Germline V gene lookup returns CDR1 SGHRS and CDR2 YFSETQ. Trimming at V came to 4 bases and at J to 9 bases, leaving 6 bases not matched to a gene. The CDR3 spells CASSQGQGSSPLHF. CDR3 coding DNA: TGCGCCAGCAGCCAAGGACAGGGAAGTTCACCCCTCCACTTT.

This clone has only one observation. J is TRBJ2-7 and V is TRBV19, with a tentative D call TRBD2 (6 bases). The CDR3 length is 15 residues. Germline V gene data show CDR1 as LNHDA and CDR2 as SQIVND (reference sequence). V was cut by 6 bases and J by 3 bases, with 18 bases left in between. CDR3 amino acids: CASSPSRGSFYEQYF. CDR3 nucleotides: TGTGCCAGTAGCCCCTCGCGGGGATCCTTCTACGAGCAGTACTTC.

The chain employs TRBV28 and TRBJ2-2; D might be TRBD2 (6 bases). In germline, CDR1 is MDHEN, CDR2 SYDVKM. V shed 3 bases and J shed 2 bases, with 13 bases lying between them. The CDR3 length is 16 residues. This CDR3 is CASSLSPGLNTGELFF. In nucleotides, the CDR3 is TGTGCCAGCAGTTTGTCTCCAGGACTAAACACCGGGGAGCTGTTTTTT.

The V and J genes are TRBV7-8 and TRBJ2-7; TRBD2 matches at 7 bases. The V gene end was trimmed by 5 bases and the J gene end by 2 bases; junction bases not matched to a gene: 6. This CDR3 has 14 amino acids. Germline loops: CDR1 SGHVS, CDR2 FQNEAQ. The CDR3 loop is CASSPLAATYEQYF. In DNA, the CDR3 is TGTGCCAGCAGCCCGCTAGCGGCGACCTACGAGCAGTACTTC.

The chain joins TRBV9 to TRBJ2-7; TRBD1 agrees at 7 bases. Trimming at V came to 5 bases and at J to 4 bases, leaving 9 bases not matched to a gene. CDR3 length equals 14 residues. Per germline, CDR1 SGDLS and CDR2 YYNGEE. The CDR3 is CASSGQAAGYEQYF. Here the CDR3 DNA reads TGTGCCAGCAGTGGACAGGCCGCGGGTTACGAGCAGTACTTC.